This T cell receptor beta chain was recovered during a study of CXCR3-negative and CXCR3-positive naive CD8 T cells. Findings and caveats of the study: Both naive subsets had comparably high diversity; memory CD8+ cells much lower.

The CDR3 is made up of 17 amino acids. CDR1 and CDR2 (germline): SGHKS, YYEKEE (reference sequence). As to this clonotype: Its specificity is unknown.

All TRB cDNA libraries came from 5' RACE performed with UMI labels. Using the 5' RACE reads, TCRdb records one entry per CDR3 protein without DNA. The sample totals over 45,000 distinct CDR3 sequences. A CD45RO-CCR7+CD27+CD95- profile was what naive CD8+ T cells displayed. The specimen sequenced was naive CXCR3- CD8+ T cells from blood. As for subset: CD45RO-CCR7+CD27+CD95- naive CD8+ T cells lacking CXCR3 (TNR3-). The chain couples TRBV5-5 to TRBJ1-2; no DNA is available, so the TRBD1 call from TCRdb remains unchecked. The clonotype was recovered from a human donor in good health. Some clones in this sample may be carry-over from other donors' samples. CDR3: CASSPRQYSGWDYGYTF. The full variable domain, in which reference TRBV5-5 and TRBJ1-2 provide the parts outside the CDR3, is DAGVTQSPTHLIKTRGQQVTLRCSPISGHKSVSWYQQVLGQGPQFIFQYYEKEERGRGNFPDRFSARQFPNYSSELNVNALLLGDSALYLCASSPRQYSGWDYGYTFGSGTRLTVV.